The entry below gives a single T cell receptor beta chain sequence along with its context. This specimen comes from a study of blood T cell repertoires in COVID-19. Study at large: There were acute and convalescent COVID-19 samples, and they came from the United States, Italy and Spain. PBMCs, B-cell-depleted T cells, or T cells provided the cDNA or gDNA that made up the material.

The protocol was immunoSEQ multiplex PCR, while the TCRdb copy is restricted to in-frame clones and leaves out a portion. In the table there are some 310,000 clones, just under 90% of which are singletons. This CDR3 spans 16 amino acids. The germline gives CDR1 SGHRS, CDR2 YFSETQ. Trimming pared 6 bases from V and 8 bases from J, leaving 26 bases between. Researchers sorted participants into cohorts using their self-reported clinical history. The sequence derives from a woman aged 25-40 years who had recovered from COVID-19. The chain carries TRBV5-1 and TRBJ1-2, with no clear D. Sequencing used PBMCs or T cells enriched from blood (not recorded which). CDR3 sequence: CASTTDEREMSGGYTF. The CDR3 DNA is TGCGCCAGCACCACCGACGAAAGGGAGATGTCCGGGGGCTACACCTTC.